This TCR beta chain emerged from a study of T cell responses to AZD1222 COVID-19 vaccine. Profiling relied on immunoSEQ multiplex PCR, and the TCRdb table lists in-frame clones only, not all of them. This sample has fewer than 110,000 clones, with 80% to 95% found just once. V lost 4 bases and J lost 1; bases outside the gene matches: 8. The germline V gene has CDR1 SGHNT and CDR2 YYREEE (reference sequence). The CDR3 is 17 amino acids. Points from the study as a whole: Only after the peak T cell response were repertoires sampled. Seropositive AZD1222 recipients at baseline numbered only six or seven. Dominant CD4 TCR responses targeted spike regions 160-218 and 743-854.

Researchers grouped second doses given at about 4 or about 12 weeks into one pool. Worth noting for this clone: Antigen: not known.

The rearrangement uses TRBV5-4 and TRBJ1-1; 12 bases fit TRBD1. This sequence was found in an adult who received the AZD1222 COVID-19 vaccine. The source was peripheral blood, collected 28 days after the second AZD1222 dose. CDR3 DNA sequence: TGTGCCAGCAGCCCGTCCCGGGACAGGGGGCGGAACACTGAAGCTTTCTTT. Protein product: CASSPSRDRGRNTEAFF.